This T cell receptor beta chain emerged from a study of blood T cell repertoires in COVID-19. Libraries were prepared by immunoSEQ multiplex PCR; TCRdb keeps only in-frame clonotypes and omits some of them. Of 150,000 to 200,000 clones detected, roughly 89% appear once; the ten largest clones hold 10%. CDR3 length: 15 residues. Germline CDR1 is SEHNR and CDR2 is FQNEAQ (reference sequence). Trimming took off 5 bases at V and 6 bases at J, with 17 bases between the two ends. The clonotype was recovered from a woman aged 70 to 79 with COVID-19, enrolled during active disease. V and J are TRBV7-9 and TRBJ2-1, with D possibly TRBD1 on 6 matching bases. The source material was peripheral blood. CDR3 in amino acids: CASSPPWGLGNEQFF. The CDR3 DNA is TGTGCCAGCAGCCCCCCATGGGGGCTCGGCAATGAGCAGTTCTTC.